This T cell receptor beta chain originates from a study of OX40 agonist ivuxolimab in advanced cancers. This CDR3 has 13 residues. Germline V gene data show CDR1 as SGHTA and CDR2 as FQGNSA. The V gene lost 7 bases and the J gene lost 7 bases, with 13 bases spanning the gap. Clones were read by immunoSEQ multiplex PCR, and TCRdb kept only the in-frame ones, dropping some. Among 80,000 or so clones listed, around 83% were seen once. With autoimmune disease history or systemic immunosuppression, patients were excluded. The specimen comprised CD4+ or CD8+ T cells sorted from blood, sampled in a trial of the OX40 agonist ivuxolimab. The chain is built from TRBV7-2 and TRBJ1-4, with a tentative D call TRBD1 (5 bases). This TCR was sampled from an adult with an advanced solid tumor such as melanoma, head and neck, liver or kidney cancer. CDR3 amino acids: CASTRGFGEKLFF. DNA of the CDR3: TGTGCCAGCACCCGGGGGTTTGGTGAAAAACTGTTTTTT.